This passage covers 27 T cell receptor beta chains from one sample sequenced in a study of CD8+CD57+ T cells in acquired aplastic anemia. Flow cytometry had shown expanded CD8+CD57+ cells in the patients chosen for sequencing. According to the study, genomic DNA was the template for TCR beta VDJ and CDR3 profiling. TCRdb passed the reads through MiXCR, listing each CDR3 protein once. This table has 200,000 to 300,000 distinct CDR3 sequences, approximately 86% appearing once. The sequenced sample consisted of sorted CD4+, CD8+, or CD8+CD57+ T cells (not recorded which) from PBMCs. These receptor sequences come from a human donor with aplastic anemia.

The CDR3 protein is CASSFHPGANTLSYEQYV. The CDR3 DNA is TGTGCCAGCAGCTTTCATCCAGGCGCCAATACGCTTTCTTACGAGCAGTACGTC. The rearrangement joins TRBV7-8 to TRBJ2-7, with no clear D. V was shortened by 3 bases and J by 4 bases, with 25 bases between the two germline ends. CDR3 length equals 18 residues. Germline V CDR1 and CDR2: SGHVS, FQNEAQ.

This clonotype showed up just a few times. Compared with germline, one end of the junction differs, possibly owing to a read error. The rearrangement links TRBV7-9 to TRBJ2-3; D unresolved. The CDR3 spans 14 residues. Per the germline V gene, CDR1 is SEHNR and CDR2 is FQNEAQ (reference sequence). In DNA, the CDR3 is TGTGCCAGCAGCTTAGCGGGTGGCTACGATGCGCAGTACTTT. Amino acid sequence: CASSLAGGYDAQYF.

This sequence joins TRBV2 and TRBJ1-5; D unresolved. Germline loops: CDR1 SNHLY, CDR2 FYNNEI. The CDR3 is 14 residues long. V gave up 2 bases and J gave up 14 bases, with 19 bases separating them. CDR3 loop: CASSESYSNHLEHF. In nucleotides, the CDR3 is TGTGCCAGCAGTGAATCATATAGCAATCACCTGGAGCATTTT.

The DNA for the CDR3 is TGTGCCAGCAGCGACGGGCGGGTTAACACCGGGGAGCTGTTTTTT. Protein sequence: CASSDGRVNTGELFF. J is TRBJ2-2 and V is TRBV7-2, with a possible D match to TRBD2 (5 bases). The CDR3 spans 15 residues. V lost 5 bases and J 2 bases, leaving 12 bases between the germline ends. Germline V gene sequence: CDR1 SGHTA, CDR2 FQGNSA.

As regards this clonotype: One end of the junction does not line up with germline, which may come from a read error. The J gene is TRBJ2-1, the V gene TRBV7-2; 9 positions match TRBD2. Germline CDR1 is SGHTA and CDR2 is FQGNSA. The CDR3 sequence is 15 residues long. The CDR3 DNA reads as TGTGCCAGCAGCTTAGCTAGCGGGAGCGACAATGCGCAGTTCTTC. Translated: CASSLASGSDNAQFF.

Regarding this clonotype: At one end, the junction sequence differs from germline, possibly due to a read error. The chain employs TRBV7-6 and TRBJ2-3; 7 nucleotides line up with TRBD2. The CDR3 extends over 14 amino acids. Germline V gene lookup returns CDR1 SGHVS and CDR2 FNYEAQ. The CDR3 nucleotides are TGTGCCAGCACCCTAGGGAGGGTCCCCGCTGCGGACTACTTT. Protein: CASTLGRVPAADYF.

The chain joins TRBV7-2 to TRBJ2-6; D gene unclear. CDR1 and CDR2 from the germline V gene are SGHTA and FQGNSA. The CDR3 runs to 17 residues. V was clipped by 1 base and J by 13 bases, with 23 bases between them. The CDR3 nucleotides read TGTGCCAGCAGCTTAGGGGTACAGAGACCCAGTACCACGGTCCTGACTTTC. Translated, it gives CASSLGVQRPSTTVLTF.

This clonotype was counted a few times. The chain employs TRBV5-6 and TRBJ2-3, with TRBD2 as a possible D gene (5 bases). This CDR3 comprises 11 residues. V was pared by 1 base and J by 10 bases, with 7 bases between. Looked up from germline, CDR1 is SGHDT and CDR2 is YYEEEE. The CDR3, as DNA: TGTGCCAGCAGCTTGTCGGAGGCGCAGTATTTT. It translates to CASSLSEAQYF.

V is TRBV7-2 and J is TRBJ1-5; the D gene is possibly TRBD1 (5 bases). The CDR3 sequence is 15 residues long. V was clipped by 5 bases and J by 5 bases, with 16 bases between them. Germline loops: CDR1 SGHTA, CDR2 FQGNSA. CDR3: CASSIDSDPDQPQHF. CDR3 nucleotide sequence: TGTGCCAGCAGCATAGACAGCGACCCGGATCAGCCCCAGCATTTT.

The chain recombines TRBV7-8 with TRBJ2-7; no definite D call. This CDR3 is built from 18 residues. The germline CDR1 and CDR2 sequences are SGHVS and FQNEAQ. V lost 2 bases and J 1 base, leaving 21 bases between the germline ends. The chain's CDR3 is CASSLHPDGETLSYEQYV. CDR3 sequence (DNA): TGTGCCAGCAGCTTACATCCAGACGGCGAAACCCTTTCCTACGAGCAGTACGTC.

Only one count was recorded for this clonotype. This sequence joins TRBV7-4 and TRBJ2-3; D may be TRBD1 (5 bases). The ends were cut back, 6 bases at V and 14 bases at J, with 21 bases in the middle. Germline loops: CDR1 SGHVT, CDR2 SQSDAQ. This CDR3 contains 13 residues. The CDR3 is CASSVGVTSSTYF. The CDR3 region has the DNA TGTGCCAGCAGTGTAGGGGTCACGAGCAGTACGTATTTT.

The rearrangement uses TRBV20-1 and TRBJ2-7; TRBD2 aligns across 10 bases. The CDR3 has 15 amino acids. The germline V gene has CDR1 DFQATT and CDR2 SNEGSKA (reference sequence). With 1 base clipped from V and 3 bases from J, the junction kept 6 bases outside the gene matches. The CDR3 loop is CSARGLAGVHYEQYF. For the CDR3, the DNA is TGCAGTGCTAGAGGCCTAGCGGGAGTTCACTACGAGCAGTACTTC.

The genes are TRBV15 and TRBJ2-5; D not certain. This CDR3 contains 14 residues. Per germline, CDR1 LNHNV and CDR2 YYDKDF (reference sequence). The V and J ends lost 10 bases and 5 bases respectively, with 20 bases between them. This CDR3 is CASSKTGRRETQYF. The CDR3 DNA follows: TGTGCCAGCAGTAAGACCGGCAGGCGGGAGACCCAGTACTTC.

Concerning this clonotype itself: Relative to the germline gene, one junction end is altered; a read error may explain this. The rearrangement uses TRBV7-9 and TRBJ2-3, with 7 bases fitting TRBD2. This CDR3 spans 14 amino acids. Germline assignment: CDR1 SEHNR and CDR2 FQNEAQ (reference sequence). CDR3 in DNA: TGTGCCAGCAGCATAGCGGGCGGTCCCGATGCGCACTATTTT. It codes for CASSIAGGPDAHYF.

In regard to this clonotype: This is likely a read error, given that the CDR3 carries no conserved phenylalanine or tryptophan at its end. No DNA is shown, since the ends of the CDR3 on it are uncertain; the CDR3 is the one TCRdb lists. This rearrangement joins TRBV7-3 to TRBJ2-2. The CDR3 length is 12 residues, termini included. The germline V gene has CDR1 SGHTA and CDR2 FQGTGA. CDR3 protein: CASTLLAKEVFY.

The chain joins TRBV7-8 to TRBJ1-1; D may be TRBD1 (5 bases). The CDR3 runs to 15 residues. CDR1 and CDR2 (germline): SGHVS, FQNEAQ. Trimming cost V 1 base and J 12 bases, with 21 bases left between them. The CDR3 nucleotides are TGTGCCAGCAGCTTAGAGGGGAGAGCGGATACCGAGTCTTTCTTT. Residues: CASSLEGRADTESFF.

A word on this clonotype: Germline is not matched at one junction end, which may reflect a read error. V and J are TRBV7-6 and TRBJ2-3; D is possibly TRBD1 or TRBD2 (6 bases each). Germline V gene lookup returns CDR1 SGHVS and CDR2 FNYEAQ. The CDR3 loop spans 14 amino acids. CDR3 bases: TGTGCCAGCACCCTAGGGGGAGGCCCCGATGCGCAGAATTTT. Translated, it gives CASTLGGGPDAQNF. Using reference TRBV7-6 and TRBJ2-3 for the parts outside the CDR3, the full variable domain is GAGVSQSPRYKVTKRGQDVALRCDPISGHVSLYWYRQALGQGPEFLTYFNYEAQQDKSGLPNDRFSAERPEGSISTLTIQRTEQRDSAMYRCASTLGGGPDAQNFGPGTRLTVL.

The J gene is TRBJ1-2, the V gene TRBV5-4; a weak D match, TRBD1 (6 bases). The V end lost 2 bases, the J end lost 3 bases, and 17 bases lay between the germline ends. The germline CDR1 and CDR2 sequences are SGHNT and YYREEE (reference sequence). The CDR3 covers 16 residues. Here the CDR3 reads CASSFRGGGLDYGYTF. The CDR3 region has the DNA TGTGCCAGCAGCTTTCGGGGCGGGGGCTTGGACTATGGCTACACCTTC.

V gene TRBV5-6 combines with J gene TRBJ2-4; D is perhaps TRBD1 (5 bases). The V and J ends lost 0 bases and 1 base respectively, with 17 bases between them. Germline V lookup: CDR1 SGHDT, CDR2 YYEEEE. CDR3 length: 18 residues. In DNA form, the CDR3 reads TGTGCCAGCAGCTTGGGGGGCAAAGTTGGTTCGGCCAAAAACATTCAGTACTTC. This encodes CASSLGGKVGSAKNIQYF.

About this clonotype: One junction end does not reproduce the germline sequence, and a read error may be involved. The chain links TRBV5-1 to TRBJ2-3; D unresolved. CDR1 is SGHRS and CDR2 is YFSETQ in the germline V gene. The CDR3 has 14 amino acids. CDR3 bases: TGCGCCACCAGCTTGGCCTTAGGGCCCTACGACCAGTATTTT. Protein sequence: CATSLALGPYDQYF.

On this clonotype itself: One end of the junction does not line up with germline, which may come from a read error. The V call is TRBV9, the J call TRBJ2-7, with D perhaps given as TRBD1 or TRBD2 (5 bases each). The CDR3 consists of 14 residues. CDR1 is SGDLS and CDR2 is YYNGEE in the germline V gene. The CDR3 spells CATSGRGQASEAYF. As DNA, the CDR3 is TGTGCCACCAGCGGCCGGGGCCAAGCCTCCGAAGCGTACTTC.

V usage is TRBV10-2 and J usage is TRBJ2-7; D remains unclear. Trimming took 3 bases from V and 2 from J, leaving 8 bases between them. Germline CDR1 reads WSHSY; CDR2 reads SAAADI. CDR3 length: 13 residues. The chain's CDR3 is CASSDALAYEQYF. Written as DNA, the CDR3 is TGCGCCAGCAGTGATGCTCTAGCCTACGAGCAGTACTTC.

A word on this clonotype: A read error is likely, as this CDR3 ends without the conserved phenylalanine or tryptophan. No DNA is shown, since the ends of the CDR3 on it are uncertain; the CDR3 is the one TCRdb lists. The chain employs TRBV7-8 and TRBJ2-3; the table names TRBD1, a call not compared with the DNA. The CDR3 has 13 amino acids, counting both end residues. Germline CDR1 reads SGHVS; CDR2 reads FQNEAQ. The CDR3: CASSFGADGTPLS.

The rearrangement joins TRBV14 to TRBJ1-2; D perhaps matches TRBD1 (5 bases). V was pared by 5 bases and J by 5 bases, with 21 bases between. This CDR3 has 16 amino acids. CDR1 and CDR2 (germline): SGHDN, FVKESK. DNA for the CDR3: TGTGCCAGCAGCGCGGAGAGGGACGGGCATGTATATGGCTACACCTTC. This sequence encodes CASSAERDGHVYGYTF. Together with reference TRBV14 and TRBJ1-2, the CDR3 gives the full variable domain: EAGVTQFPSHSVIEKGQTVTLRCDPISGHDNLYWYRRVMGKEIKFLLHFVKESKQDESGMPNNRFLAERTGGTYSTLKVQPAELEDSGVYFCASSAERDGHVYGYTFGSGTRLTVV.

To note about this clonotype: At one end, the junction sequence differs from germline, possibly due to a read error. The CDR3 DNA follows: TGTGCCAGCAGCTTGAATGGGACAGGGGCCTATGGCTACACCTTC. This sequence encodes CASSLNGTGAYGYTF. This rearrangement joins TRBV5-1 to TRBJ1-2; TRBD1 matches 10 bases. The CDR3 covers 15 residues. The germline gives CDR1 SGHRS, CDR2 YFSETQ.

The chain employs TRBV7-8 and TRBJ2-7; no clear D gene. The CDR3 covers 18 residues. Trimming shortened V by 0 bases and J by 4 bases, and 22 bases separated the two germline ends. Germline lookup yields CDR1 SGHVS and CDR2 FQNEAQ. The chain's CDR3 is CASSLARGPDTQYYEQYV. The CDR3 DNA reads TGTGCCAGCAGCTTAGCGCGAGGCCCCGATACGCAGTATTACGAGCAGTACGTC.

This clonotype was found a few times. The CDR3 reads CASSLGQGQETQYF. As DNA, the CDR3 is TGTGCCAGCAGCTTAGGGCAGGGCCAAGAGACCCAGTACTTC. The V call is TRBV7-3, the J call TRBJ2-5, with D possibly being TRBD1 (5 bases). The CDR3 is made up of 14 amino acids. V dropped 2 bases and J dropped 1 base, with 8 bases sitting between them. Germline assignment: CDR1 SGHTA and CDR2 FQGTGA.